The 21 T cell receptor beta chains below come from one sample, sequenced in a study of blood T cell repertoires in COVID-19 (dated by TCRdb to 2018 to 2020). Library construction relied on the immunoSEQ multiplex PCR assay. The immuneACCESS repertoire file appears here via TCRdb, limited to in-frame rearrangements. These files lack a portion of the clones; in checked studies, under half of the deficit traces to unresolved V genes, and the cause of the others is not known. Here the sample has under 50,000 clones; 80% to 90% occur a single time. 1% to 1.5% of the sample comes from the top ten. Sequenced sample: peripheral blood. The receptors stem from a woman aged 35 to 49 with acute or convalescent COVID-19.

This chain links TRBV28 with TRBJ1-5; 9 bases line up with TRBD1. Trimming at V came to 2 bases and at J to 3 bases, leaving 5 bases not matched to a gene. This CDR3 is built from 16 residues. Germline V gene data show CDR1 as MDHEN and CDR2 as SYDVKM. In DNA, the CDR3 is TGTGCCAGCAGTTTACCGGGACAGGGATTCAATCAGCCCCAGCATTTT. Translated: CASSLPGQGFNQPQHF.

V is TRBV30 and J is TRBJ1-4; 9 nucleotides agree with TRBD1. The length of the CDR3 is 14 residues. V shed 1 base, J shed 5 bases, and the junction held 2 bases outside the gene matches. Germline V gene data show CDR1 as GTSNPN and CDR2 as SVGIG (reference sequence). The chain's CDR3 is CAWSGTGVNEKLFF. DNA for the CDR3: TGTGCCTGGAGTGGGACAGGGGTAAATGAAAAACTGTTTTTT.

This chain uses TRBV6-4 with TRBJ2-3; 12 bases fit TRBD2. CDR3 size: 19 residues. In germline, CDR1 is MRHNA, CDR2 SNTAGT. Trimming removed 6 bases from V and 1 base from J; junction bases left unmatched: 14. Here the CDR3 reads CASSRMPSGGALGTDTQYF. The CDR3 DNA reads TGTGCCAGCAGCAGAATGCCTAGCGGGGGGGCCTTGGGCACAGATACGCAGTATTTT.

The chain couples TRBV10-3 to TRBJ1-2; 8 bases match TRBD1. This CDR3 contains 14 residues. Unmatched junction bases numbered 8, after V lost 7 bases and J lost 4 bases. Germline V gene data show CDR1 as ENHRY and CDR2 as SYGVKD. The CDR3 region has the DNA TGTGCCATCACCTTGGACAGGGTCGCCTATGGCTACACCTTC. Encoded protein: CAITLDRVAYGYTF.

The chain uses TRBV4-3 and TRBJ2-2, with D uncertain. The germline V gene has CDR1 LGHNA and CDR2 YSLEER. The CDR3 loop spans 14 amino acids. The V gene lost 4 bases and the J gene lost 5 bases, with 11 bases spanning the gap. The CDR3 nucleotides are TGCGCCAGCAGCCTACGTTCACAGACCGGGGAGCTGTTTTTT. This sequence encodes CASSLRSQTGELFF.

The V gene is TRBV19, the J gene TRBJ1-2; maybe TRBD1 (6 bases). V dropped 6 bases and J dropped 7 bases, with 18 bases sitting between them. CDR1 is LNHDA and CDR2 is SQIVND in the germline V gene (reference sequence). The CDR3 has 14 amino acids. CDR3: CASRASQGTLGYTF. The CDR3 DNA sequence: TGTGCCAGTAGAGCCTCACAGGGAACTCTTGGCTACACCTTC.

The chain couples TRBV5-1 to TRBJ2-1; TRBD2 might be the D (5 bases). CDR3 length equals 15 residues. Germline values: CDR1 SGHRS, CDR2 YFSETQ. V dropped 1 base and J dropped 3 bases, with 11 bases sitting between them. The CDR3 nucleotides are TGCGCCAGCAGCTTGCCGTCGGGAAACTACAATGAGCAGTTCTTC. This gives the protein CASSLPSGNYNEQFF.

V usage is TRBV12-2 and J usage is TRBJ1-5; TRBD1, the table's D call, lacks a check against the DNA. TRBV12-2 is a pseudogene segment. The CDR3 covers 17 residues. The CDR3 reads CASRLDWDNVSNQPQHF. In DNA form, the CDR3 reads TGTGCAAGTCGCTTAGATTGGGACAACGTAAGCAATCAGCCCCAGCATTTT.

CDR3 in DNA: TGTGCCAGCAGTTCACAGGGGGGTAATGAAAAACTGTTTTTT. The encoded protein is CASSSQGGNEKLFF. This chain joins TRBV6-5 and TRBJ1-4; TRBD1 matches at 8 bases. The CDR3 spans 14 residues. In germline, CDR1 is MNHEY, CDR2 SVGAGI. J was trimmed by 4 bases and V by 4 bases; bases with no gene match: 2.

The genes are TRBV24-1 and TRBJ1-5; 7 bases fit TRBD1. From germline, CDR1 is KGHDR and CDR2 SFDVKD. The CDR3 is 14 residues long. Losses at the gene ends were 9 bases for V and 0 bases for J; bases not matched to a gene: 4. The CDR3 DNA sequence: TGTGCCACCTCACAGGGGCCTAGCAATCAGCCCCAGCATTTT. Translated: CATSQGPSNQPQHF.

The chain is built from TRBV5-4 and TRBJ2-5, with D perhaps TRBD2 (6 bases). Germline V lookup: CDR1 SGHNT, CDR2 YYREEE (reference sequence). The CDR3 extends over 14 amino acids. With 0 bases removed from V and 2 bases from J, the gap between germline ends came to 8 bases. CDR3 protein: CASSLGGVQETQYF. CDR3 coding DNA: TGTGCCAGCAGCTTGGGGGGGGTACAAGAGACCCAGTACTTC. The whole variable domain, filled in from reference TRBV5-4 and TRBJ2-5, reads ETGVTQSPTHLIKTRGQQVTLRCSSQSGHNTVSWYQQALGQGPQFIFQYYREEENGRGNFPPRFSGLQFPNYSSELNVNALELDDSALYLCASSLGGVQETQYFGPGTRLLVL.

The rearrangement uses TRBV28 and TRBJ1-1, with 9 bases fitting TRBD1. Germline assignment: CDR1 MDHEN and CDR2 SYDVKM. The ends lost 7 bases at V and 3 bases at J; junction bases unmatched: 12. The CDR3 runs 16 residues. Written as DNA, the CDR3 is TGTGCCAGCAAATGGGGCAGCGGACAGGGGTACACTGAAGCTTTCTTT. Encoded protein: CASKWGSGQGYTEAFF.

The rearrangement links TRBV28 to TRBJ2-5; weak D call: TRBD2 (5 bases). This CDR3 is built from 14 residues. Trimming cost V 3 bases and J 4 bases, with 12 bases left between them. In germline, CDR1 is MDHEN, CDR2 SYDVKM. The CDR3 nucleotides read TGTGCCAGCAGTTTCGACGGGAAAGGAGAGACCCAGTACTTC. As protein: CASSFDGKGETQYF.

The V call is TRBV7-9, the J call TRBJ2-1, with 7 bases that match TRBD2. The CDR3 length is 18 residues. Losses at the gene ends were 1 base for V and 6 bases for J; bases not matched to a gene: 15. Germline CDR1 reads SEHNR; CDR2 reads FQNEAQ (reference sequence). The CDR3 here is CASSLGLAAGVWGNEQFF. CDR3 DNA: TGTGCCAGCAGCTTAGGTCTGGCGGCGGGAGTTTGGGGCAATGAGCAGTTCTTC.

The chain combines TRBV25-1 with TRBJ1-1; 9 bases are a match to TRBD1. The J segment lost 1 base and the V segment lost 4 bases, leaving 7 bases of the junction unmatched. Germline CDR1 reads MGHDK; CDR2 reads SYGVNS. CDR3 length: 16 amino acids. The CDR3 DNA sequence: TGTGCCAGCAGTGCAGGGACAGGGATCGCGAACACTGAAGCTTTCTTT. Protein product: CASSAGTGIANTEAFF.

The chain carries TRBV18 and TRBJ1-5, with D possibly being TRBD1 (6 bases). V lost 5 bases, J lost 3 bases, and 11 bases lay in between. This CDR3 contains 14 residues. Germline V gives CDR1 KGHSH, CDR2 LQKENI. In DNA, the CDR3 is TGTGCCAGCTCATCGGACAGACCCAATCAGCCCCAGCATTTT. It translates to CASSSDRPNQPQHF.

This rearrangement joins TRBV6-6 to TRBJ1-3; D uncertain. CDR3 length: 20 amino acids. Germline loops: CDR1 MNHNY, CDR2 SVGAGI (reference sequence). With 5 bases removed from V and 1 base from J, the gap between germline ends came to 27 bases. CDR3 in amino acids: CASSLNPQSYVGRSGNTIYF. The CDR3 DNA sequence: TGTGCCAGCAGTCTTAATCCCCAAAGCTACGTGGGCAGGTCTGGAAACACCATATATTTT.

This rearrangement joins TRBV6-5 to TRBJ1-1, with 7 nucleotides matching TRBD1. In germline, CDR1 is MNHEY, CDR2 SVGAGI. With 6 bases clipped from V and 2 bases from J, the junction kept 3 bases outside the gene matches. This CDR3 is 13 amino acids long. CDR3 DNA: TGTGCCAGCAGCGGACAGGCAAACACTGAAGCTTTCTTT. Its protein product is CASSGQANTEAFF.

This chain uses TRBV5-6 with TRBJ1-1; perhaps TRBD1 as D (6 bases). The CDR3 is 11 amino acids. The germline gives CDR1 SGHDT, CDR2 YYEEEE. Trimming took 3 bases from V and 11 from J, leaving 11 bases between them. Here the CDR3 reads CASSWQGIAFF. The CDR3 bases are TGTGCCAGCAGCTGGCAGGGGATTGCTTTCTTT.

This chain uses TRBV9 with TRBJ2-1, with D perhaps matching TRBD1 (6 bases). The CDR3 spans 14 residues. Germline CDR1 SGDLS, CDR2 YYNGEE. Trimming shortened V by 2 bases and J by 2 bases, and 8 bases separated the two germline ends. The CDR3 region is CASSVGQTYNEQFF. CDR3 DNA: TGTGCCAGCAGCGTCGGACAGACCTACAATGAGCAGTTCTTC.

The CDR3 is CASSVLADTQYF. In DNA, the CDR3 is TGTGCCAGTAGTGTTCTCGCAGATACGCAGTATTTT. The J gene is TRBJ2-3, the V gene TRBV19; D not resolved. Germline loops: CDR1 LNHDA, CDR2 SQIVND (reference sequence). V was clipped by 5 bases and J by 4 bases, with 7 bases between them. The CDR3 runs to 12 residues.